The clone carrying this T cell receptor beta chain was seen a handful of times. Its antigen is as yet unknown. Germline V gene lookup returns CDR1 LGHDT and CDR2 YNNKEL (reference sequence). CDR3 length: 14 residues. V lost 0 bases to trimming and J lost 4 bases, with 9 bases between them. The record originates from a study of glioma-infiltrating T cells. Whole-study results and caveats: Tissue and blood shared very few CDR3 sequences. Gliomas, especially low-grade, showed above-expected tissue-blood divergence; non-neoplastic patients showed below.

TCR alpha and beta CDR3 regions were amplified from RNA using iRepertoire nested multiplex PCR. Tissue mRNA or PBMC total RNA, about 85-400 ng, went into one-step reverse transcription and amplification. MiXCR, applied by TCRdb to the multiplex PCR reads, yields one record per CDR3 protein. The table has 170,000 or so distinct CDR3 sequences, around 45% seen once. The genes are TRBV3-1 and TRBJ1-2, with a weak D call TRBD1 (5 bases). The sequence was collected from a human donor with low-grade glioma or glioblastoma, undergoing nonglioma brain surgery, or in good health (not recorded which). Material: glioma tissue, nonneoplastic brain tissue, or PBMCs (not recorded which). The DNA for the CDR3 is TGTGCCAGCAGCCAAGAGACACAGGTCTATGGCTACACCTTC. The encoded protein is CASSQETQVYGYTF.